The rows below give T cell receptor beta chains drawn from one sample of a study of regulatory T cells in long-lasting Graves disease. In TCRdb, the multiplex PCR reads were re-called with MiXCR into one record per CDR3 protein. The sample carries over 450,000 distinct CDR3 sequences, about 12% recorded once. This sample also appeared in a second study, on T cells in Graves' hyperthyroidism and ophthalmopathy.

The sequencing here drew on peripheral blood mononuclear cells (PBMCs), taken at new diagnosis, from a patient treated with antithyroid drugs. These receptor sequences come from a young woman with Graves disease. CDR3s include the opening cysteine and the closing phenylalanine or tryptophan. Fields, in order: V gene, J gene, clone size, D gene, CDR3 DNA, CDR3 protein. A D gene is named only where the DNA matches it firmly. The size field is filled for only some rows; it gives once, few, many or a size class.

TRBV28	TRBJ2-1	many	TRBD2	TGTGCCAGCAGTTTATCCTTAGGACTAGCGGGAGGGCGGAATGAGCAGTTCTTC	CASSLSLGLAGGRNEQFF
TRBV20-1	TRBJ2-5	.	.	TGCAGTGCTAGAGGTCTCAGTCAAGAGACCCAGTACTTC	CSARGLSQETQYF
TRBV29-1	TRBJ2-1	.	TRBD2	TGCAGCGTCCGCCGCCCGGGACTAGCGGGAGGGCTCGAGGACAATGAGCAGTTCTTC	CSVRRPGLAGGLEDNEQFF
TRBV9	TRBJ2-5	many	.	TGTGCCAGCAGCGTTACAGGGCAGCAAGAGACCCAGTACTTC	CASSVTGQQETQYF
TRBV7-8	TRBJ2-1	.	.	TGTGCCAGCAGCTTAAAGTGGGCGGGACCTCCAGATCCCTACAATGAGCAGTTCTTC	CASSLKWAGPPDPYNEQFF
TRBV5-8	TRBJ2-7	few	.	TGTGCCAGCAGCCATTATCTAGGGGAGCAGTACTTC	CASSHYLGEQYF
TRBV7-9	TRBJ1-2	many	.	TGTGCCAGCAGCTTAGGCGGGGGAAGAACTCGAGGCTATGGCTACACCTTC	CASSLGGGRTRGYGYTF
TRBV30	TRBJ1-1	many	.	TGTGCCTGGCGCAGGGACCCGAACACTGAAGCTTTCTTT	CAWRRDPNTEAFF
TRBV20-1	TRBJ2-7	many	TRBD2	TGCAGTGCTAGAGGACTAGCGGAGTCCTACGAGCAGTACTTC	CSARGLAESYEQYF
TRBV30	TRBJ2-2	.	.	TGTGCCTGGAGGAAGGGAACGAACACCGGGGAGCTGTTTTTT	CAWRKGTNTGELFF
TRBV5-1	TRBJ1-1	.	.	TGCGCCAGCAGCTTGGAGGGAAACAGAAACACTGAAGCTTTCTTT	CASSLEGNRNTEAFF
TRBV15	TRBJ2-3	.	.	TGTGCCACCAGCAGAAATCCGAGCACAGATACGCAGTATTTT	CATSRNPSTDTQYF
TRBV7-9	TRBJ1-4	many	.	TGTGCCAGCAGCCCACCGTCCGGGGGAAAACTGTTTTTT	CASSPPSGGKLFF
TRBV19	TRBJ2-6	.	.	TGTGCCAGTAGCCCTTTGGAAAACTCTGGGGCCAACGTCCTGACTTTC	CASSPLENSGANVLTF
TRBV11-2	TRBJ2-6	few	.	TGTGCCAGCAGGTCGCAGGGACCTGGGGCCAACGTCCTGACTTTC	CASRSQGPGANVLTF
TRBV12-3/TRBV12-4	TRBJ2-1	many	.	TGTGCCAGCAGTTTGAGGGATAAACTCCACAATGAGCAGTTCTTC	CASSLRDKLHNEQFF
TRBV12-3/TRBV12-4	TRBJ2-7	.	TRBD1	TGTGCCAGCAGTCGTATGCTAGGGACAGGCTCCTACGAGCAGTACTTC	CASSRMLGTGSYEQYF
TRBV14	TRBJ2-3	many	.	TGTGCCAGCAGCCAAGAACTCAGAGATACGCAGTATTTT	CASSQELRDTQYF
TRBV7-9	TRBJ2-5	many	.	TGTGCCAGCAGCTTGCAGTCCTTCTCGGGAGCGCTAGAGACCCAGTACTTC	CASSLQSFSGALETQYF
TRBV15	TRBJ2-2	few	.	TGTGCCACCAGCAGAGATAGTGGCGGGGAGCTGTTTTTT	CATSRDSGGELFF
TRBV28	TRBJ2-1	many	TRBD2	TGTGCCAGCACTGGGGAAAAAGGACTAGCGGGAGCGGGGAATGAGCAGTTCTTC	CASTGEKGLAGAGNEQFF
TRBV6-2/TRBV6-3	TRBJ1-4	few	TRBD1	TGTGCCAGCAGATCCGGGACAGCGAATGAAAAACTGTTTTTT	CASRSGTANEKLFF
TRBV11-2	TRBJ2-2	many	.	TGTGCCAGCGGCGGTCTCGACACCGGGGAGCTGTTTTTT	CASGGLDTGELFF
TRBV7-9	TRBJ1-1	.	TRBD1	TGTGCCAGCAGCCCACCGACAGGGATGGCTGAAGCTTTCTTT	CASSPPTGMAEAFF
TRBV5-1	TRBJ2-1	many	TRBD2	TGCGCCAGCAGCATGGTAGCGGGAGGGCTCTACAATGAGCAGTTCTTC	CASSMVAGGLYNEQFF
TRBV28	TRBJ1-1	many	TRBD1	TGTGCCAGCAGTTTTCTACAGGGGAGCACTGAAGCTTTCTTT	CASSFLQGSTEAFF
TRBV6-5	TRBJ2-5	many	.	TGTGCCAGCAGTTATGTGGACTACCCGGTGGGGACCCAGTACTTC	CASSYVDYPVGTQYF
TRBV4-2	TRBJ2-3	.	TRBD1	TGTGCCAGCAGCCAAGAGACGACAGGGGAAGTCACAGATACGCAGTATTTT	CASSQETTGEVTDTQYF
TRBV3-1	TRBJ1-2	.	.	TGTGCCAGCAGCCAGCTTACGACAGGTCCCTCGCACTATGGCTACACCTTC	CASSQLTTGPSHYGYTF
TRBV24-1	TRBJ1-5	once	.	TGTGCCACCAGTGATCCAAGGGTTGGCAATCAGCCCCAGCATTTT	CATSDPRVGNQPQHF
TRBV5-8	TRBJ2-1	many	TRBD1	TGTGCCAGCAGCTCGGACAGGGCGTCCTACAATGAGCAGTTCTTC	CASSSDRASYNEQFF
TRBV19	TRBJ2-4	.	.	TGTGCCAGTAGTAGTGTTGAATCGGGCCTTTTTTTC	CASSSVESGLFF
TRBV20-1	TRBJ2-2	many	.	TGCAGTGCTAGGAGAAGCACCGGGGAGCTGTTTTTT	CSARRSTGELFF
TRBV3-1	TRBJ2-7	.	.	TGTGCCAGCAGCCAAAGCTACGGGCGCTTATCCTACGAGCAGTACTTC	CASSQSYGRLSYEQYF
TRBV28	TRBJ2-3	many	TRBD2	TGTGCCAGCAGCTATTCGGGGGGAAGCACAGATACGCAGTATTTT	CASSYSGGSTDTQYF
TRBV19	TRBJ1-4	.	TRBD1	TGTGCCAGTCGACAGGGGTTGAGGGAAAAACTGTTTTTT	CASRQGLREKLFF
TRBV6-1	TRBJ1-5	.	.	TGTGCCAGCAGTGTTAAACTGGACAACGCCAATCAGCCCCAGCATTTT	CASSVKLDNANQPQHF
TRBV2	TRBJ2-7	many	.	TGTGCCAGCAGTGAAGGGGATGGAGAGGTGGAGCAGTACTTC	CASSEGDGEVEQYF
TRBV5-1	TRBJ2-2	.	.	TGTGCCAGCAAGACGGGACACCTTAACACCGGGGAGCTGTTTTTT	CASKTGHLNTGELFF
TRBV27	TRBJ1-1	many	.	TGTGCCAGCAGTTTAACTGGGACGCTGAACACTGAAGCTTTCTTT	CASSLTGTLNTEAFF
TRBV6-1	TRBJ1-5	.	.	TGTGCCAGCAGTGAATCATGGGGCAGGAGCAATCAGCCCCAGCATTTT	CASSESWGRSNQPQHF
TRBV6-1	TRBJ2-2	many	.	TGTGCCAGCAGTGAACAGGGCACCGGGGAGCTGTTTTTT	CASSEQGTGELFF
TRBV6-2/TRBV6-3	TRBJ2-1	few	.	TGTGCCAGCAGTGTTTCTGGGTATTCCTACAATGAGCAGTTCTTC	CASSVSGYSYNEQFF
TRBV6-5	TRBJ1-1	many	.	TGTGCCAGCAGTTACTCCTGGGGTACTGAAGCTTTCTTT	CASSYSWGTEAFF
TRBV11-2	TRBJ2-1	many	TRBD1	TGTGCCAGCAGCGGGGCGGTGGGGACAGGGGGCAGGTATGAGCAGTTCTTC	CASSGAVGTGGRYEQFF
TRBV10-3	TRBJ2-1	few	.	TGTGCCACGGGGGACTACAATGAGCAGTTCTTC	CATGDYNEQFF
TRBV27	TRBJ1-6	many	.	TGTGCCAGCAGTTTCGCATGGGAACTGGGGAATTCACCCCTCCACTTT	CASSFAWELGNSPLHF
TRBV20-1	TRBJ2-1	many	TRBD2	TGCAGTGCCCCTGACGGGAGGGCCTACAATGAGCAGTTCTTC	CSAPDGRAYNEQFF
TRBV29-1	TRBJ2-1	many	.	TGCAGCTCACTGGGGTCGGGGGGCCTCAATGAGCAGTTCTTC	CSSLGSGGLNEQFF
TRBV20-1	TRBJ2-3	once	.	TGCAGTGCCAGCCGGGCCCCCGCCTACGCGCAGAACACTCCGCGCACAGATACGCAGTATTTT	CSASRAPAYAQNTPRTDTQYF
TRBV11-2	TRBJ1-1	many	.	TGTGCCAGCAGCTTAGATAAGGCTCAGAATAAGGACAGCTTGAACACTGAAGCTTTCTTT	CASSLDKAQNKDSLNTEAFF
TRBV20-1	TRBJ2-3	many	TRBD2	TGCAGTGCTAGGCCCGGGACTAGCGGGGGCTATACGCAGTATTTT	CSARPGTSGGYTQYF
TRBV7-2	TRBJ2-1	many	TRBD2	TGTGCCAGCAGCCTAGCGGGAGTACGTCATCATGAGCAGTTCTTC	CASSLAGVRHHEQFF
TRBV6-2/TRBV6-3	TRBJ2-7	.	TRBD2	TGTGCCAGTAGGCGGGAGATCTTAACCTCTAGCTCCTACGAGCAGTACTTC	CASRREILTSSSYEQYF
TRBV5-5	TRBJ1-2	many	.	TGTGCCAGCAGCTTGGCCAGGGTAGGAGGCTACACCTTC	CASSLARVGGYTF